These 4 T cell receptor beta chains came from one sample sequenced in a study of cytomegalovirus exposure and HLA in healthy donors. The study ran its PCR with 60 Vbeta and 13 Jbeta primers. The method was immunoSEQ multiplex PCR; TCRdb's version includes in-frame clones alone and lacks a portion of them. This sample has tens of thousands of clones, with roughly 63% found just once. Material for sequencing was PBMCs. These TCRs come from a woman in her thirties or forties in good health and CMV-seropositive.

The V and J genes are TRBV7-8 and TRBJ2-1; the match to TRBD2 covers 13 bases. The CDR3 loop spans 15 amino acids. V was pared by 3 bases and J by 9 bases, with 5 bases of the junction left unmatched. The V gene's germline CDR1 is SGHVS and CDR2 FQNEAQ. The CDR3 region has the DNA TGTGCCAGCAGCTTGACTAGCGGGAGGTATAGTGAGCAGTTCTTC. The encoded protein is CASSLTSGRYSEQFF.

This clone was seen many times. The CDR3 DNA reads as TGTGCCAGCAGCCCGGACACGAACACCGGGGAGCTGTTTTTT. Encoded protein: CASSPDTNTGELFF. The chain has TRBV7-2 and TRBJ2-2; D may be TRBD1 (5 bases). The germline V gene encodes CDR1 SGHTA and CDR2 FQGNSA. V shed 5 bases and J shed 0 bases, with 7 bases lying between them. This CDR3 is built from 14 residues.

The chain employs TRBV27 and TRBJ2-4, with D maybe TRBD2 (5 bases). CDR3 length: 13 amino acids. Germline V gene sequence: CDR1 MNHEY, CDR2 SMNVEV (reference sequence). V was pared by 6 bases and J by 1 base, with 7 bases between. CDR3 in amino acids: CASRDSAKNIQYF. Written as DNA, the CDR3 is TGTGCCAGCAGGGACTCCGCCAAAAACATTCAGTACTTC.

V usage is TRBV29-1 and J usage is TRBJ1-5; the match to TRBD1 covers 7 bases. Germline V gives CDR1 SQVTM, CDR2 ANQGSEA. V was clipped by 5 bases and J by 7 bases; unmatched bases: 14. The CDR3 is 15 residues long. DNA for the CDR3: TGCAGCGTTAAAAGTGGGGACAGTGATGGGCAGCCCCAGCATTTT. Amino acid sequence: CSVKSGDSDGQPQHF.